The 26 T cell receptor beta chains listed next were all sequenced from one sample in a study of T cells expressing NK-cell markers. TCRdb re-called the 5' RACE reads; one entry per CDR3 protein, DNA not given. Its listing shows about 150,000 distinct CDR3 sequences. The sample was blood T cells: a sorted CD56 or NKG2C T cell subset, CD4+ or CD8+ T cells, or bulk PBMC T cells (not recorded which). All receptors derive from a woman in her forties or fifties in good health.

The V and J genes are TRBV5-1 and TRBJ2-2. CDR1 is SGHRS and CDR2 is YFSETQ in the germline V gene. CDR3 size: 14 residues. The chain's CDR3 is CASRADPGSGELFF.

The chain joins TRBV2 to TRBJ2-1; absent DNA, TCRdb's TRBD1 call cannot be checked. The CDR3 sequence is 15 residues long. Germline V gives CDR1 SNHLY, CDR2 FYNNEI. CDR3 region: CASMWEGAAYNEQFF.

J is TRBJ2-1 and V is TRBV5-3; TCRdb calls TRBD1, which cannot be checked without DNA. TRBV5-3 belongs to the ORF category, with a function that is uncertain. This CDR3 is built from 19 residues. The CDR3 spells CASLIPGTGIIFSYNEQFF.

The chain carries TRBV13 and TRBJ1-1; there is no DNA to check the TCRdb D call of TRBD1. Germline lookup yields CDR1 PRHDT and CDR2 FYEKMQ (reference sequence). CDR3 length: 16 amino acids. CDR3 protein: CASSPIFRGGGTEAFF.

This sequence joins TRBV3-1 and TRBJ2-7; there is no DNA to check the TCRdb D call of TRBD2. Germline V gene data show CDR1 as LGHDT and CDR2 as YNNKEL (reference sequence). The CDR3 has 15 residues. The CDR3 region is CASSLTPAGDGEQYF.

J is TRBJ2-5 and V is TRBV9; TCRdb calls TRBD2, which cannot be checked without DNA. Germline loops: CDR1 SGDLS, CDR2 YYNGEE. There are 15 residues in the CDR3. This CDR3 reads CASSEWEGRAETQYF.

The chain couples TRBV20-1 to TRBJ2-1; as DNA is missing, the TRBD2 call by TCRdb cannot be tested. Germline lookup yields CDR1 DFQATT and CDR2 SNEGSKA (reference sequence). There are 15 residues in the CDR3. The CDR3 reads CSAREAQQGPNEQFF.

The chain uses TRBV27 and TRBJ2-7; TCRdb returns TRBD1, unconfirmable since there is no DNA. This CDR3 region has 12 residues. CDR1 is MNHEY, CDR2 SMNVEV, per germline (reference sequence). The CDR3 spells CASSLPGSEQYF.

The V and J genes are TRBV24-1 and TRBJ1-2; TCRdb's D call, TRBD1, is unchecked because there is no DNA. Germline loops: CDR1 KGHDR, CDR2 SFDVKD. CDR3 length: 15 amino acids. CDR3 in amino acids: CATSGPDSSIHGYTF.

The chain has TRBV9 and TRBJ2-7; TCRdb calls TRBD1, which cannot be checked without DNA. The CDR3 has 13 amino acids. In germline, CDR1 is SGDLS, CDR2 YYNGEE. The CDR3 protein is CASSARTGLEQYF.

The rearrangement uses TRBV27 and TRBJ1-2; TCRdb's D call of TRBD1 is untestable without DNA. The germline gives CDR1 MNHEY, CDR2 SMNVEV (reference sequence). CDR3 size: 14 residues. The CDR3 sequence: CASSWAGTGDGYTF.

The chain is built from TRBV15 and TRBJ2-7; TCRdb lists TRBD1, though no DNA is available to test this call. The germline V gene encodes CDR1 LNHNV and CDR2 YYDKDF (reference sequence). The CDR3 loop spans 15 amino acids. CDR3: CATSPEGDSSYEQYF.

The genes are TRBV7-6 and TRBJ1-2; TCRdb proposes TRBD1, but this gene call is untestable without DNA. The CDR3 has 18 amino acids. Germline V gene lookup returns CDR1 SGHVS and CDR2 FNYEAQ. This CDR3 reads CASSFLPRDRERHEGYTF.

The chain links TRBV6-5 to TRBJ2-3. The CDR3 length is 12 residues. Germline CDR1 and CDR2: MNHEY and SVGAGI. CDR3 in amino acids: CASSYGPDTQYF.

The chain joins TRBV4-1 to TRBJ1-5; with no DNA, the TCRdb D assignment of TRBD1 cannot be verified. The germline CDR1 and CDR2 sequences are MGHRA and YSYEKL. The CDR3 covers 16 residues. The CDR3 sequence is CASSQEAGMLNQPQHF.

The chain employs TRBV7-7 and TRBJ2-7; TCRdb designates TRBD1, a call that cannot be tested without DNA. The CDR3 has 16 amino acids. Germline values: CDR1 SSHAT, CDR2 FNYEAQ (reference sequence). CDR3: CASSLRPGQGLYEQYF.

V and J are TRBV7-6 and TRBJ2-7; there is no DNA to check the TCRdb D call of TRBD1. CDR1 is SGHVS and CDR2 is FNYEAQ in the germline V gene. The CDR3 covers 14 residues. CDR3 residues: CASSLRTGEYEQYF.

The CDR3 reads CATSDSGLAVYNEQFF. V is TRBV24-1 and J is TRBJ2-1; the D call from TCRdb, TRBD2, cannot be confirmed without DNA. Germline CDR1 KGHDR, CDR2 SFDVKD. The CDR3 is made up of 16 amino acids.

This chain connects TRBV29-1 to TRBJ1-2; absent DNA, TCRdb's TRBD1 call cannot be checked. The germline CDR1 and CDR2 sequences are SQVTM and ANQGSEA. This CDR3 is 11 amino acids long. The CDR3 sequence is CSADPGSGYTF. The whole variable domain, remainder taken from reference TRBV29-1 and TRBJ1-2, is SAVISQKPSRDICQRGTSLTIQCQVDSQVTMMFWYRQQPGQSLTLIATANQGSEATYESGFVIDKFPISRPNLTFSTLTVSNMSPEDSSIYLCSADPGSGYTFGSGTRLTVV.

The chain joins TRBV2 to TRBJ2-7; TCRdb lists TRBD1, though no DNA is available to test this call. Germline V gene sequence: CDR1 SNHLY, CDR2 FYNNEI. The CDR3 runs 16 residues. CDR3: CASSDPPERLSYEQYF.

The rearrangement uses TRBV27 and TRBJ2-1; TCRdb's D call of TRBD1 is untestable without DNA. CDR3 length: 11 amino acids. Germline CDR1 is MNHEY and CDR2 is SMNVEV (reference sequence). The CDR3 spells CASAGYNEQFF.

This sequence joins TRBV12-3 or TRBV12-4 and TRBJ1-2. The CDR3 consists of 15 residues. CDR3 in amino acids: CASSLSIYRYYGYTF.

The gene calls are TRBV20-1 and TRBJ2-3. The CDR3 has 12 residues. In germline, CDR1 is DFQATT, CDR2 SNEGSKA (reference sequence). The CDR3 protein is CSAKGEADTQYF.

J is TRBJ1-2 and V is TRBV5-1; the D gene TCRdb calls, TRBD1, cannot be checked with no DNA. The CDR3 length is 12 residues. Germline V lookup: CDR1 SGHRS, CDR2 YFSETQ. The CDR3 loop is CASSLAGDGYTF.

The chain uses TRBV6-6 and TRBJ2-3; the TCRdb D gene call, TRBD2, has no DNA to confirm it. CDR3 length: 15 residues. Germline CDR1 reads MNHNY; CDR2 reads SVGAGI (reference sequence). The chain's CDR3 is CASSYYTSESDTQYF.

The chain carries TRBV3-1 and TRBJ2-3; without DNA, the TCRdb call of TRBD1 cannot be checked. This CDR3 spans 16 amino acids. CDR1 is LGHDT, CDR2 YNNKEL, per germline (reference sequence). This chain's CDR3 is CASSQRTGGITDTQYF.